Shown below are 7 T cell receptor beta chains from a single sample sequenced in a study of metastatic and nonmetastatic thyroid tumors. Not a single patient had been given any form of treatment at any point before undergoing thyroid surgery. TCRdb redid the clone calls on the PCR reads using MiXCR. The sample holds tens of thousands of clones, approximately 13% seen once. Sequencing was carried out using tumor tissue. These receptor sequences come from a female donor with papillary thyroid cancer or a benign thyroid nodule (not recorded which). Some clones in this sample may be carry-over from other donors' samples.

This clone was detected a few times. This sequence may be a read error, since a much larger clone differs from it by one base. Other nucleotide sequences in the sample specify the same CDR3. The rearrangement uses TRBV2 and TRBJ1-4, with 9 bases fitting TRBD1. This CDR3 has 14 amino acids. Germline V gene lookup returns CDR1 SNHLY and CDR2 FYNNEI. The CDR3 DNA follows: TGTGCCAGCAGTTTGGACAGGGGTAATGAAAAACTGTTCTTT. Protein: CASSLDRGNEKLFF.

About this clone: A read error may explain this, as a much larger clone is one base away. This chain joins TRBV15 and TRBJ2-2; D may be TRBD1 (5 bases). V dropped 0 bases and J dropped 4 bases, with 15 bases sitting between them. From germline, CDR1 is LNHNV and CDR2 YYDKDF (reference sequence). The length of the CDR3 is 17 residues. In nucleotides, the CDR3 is TGTGCCACCAGCAGAGATCTTAACAGGTGTCCCACCGGGGAGCTGTTTTTT. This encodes CATSRDLNRCPTGELFF.

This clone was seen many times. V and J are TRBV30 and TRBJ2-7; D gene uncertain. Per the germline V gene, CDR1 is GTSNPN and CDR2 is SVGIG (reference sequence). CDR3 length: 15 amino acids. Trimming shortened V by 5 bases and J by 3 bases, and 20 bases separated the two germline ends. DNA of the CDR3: TGTGCCTGGCGTTCTCTGACGATATTGAACTACGAGCAGTACTTC. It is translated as CAWRSLTILNYEQYF.

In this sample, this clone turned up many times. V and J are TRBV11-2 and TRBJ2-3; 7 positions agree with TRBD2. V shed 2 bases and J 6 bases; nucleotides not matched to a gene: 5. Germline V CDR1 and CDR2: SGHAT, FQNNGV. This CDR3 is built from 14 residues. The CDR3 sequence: CASSLFAGADTQYF. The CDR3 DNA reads TGTGCCAGCAGCTTATTCGCGGGAGCGGATACGCAGTATTTT. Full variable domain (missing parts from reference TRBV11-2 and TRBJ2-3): EAGVAQSPRYKIIEKRQSVAFWCNPISGHATLYWYQQILGQGPKLLIQFQNNGVVDDSQLPKDRFSAERLKGVDSTLKIQPAKLEDSAVYLCASSLFAGADTQYFGPGTRLTVL.

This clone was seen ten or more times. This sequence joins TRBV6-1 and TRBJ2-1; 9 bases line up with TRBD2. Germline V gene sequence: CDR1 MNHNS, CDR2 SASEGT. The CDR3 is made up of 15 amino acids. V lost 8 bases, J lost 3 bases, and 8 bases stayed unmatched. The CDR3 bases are TGTGCCAGCGGGGCTACTAGCGGGCTCTACAATGAGCAGTTCTTC. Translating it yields CASGATSGLYNEQFF.

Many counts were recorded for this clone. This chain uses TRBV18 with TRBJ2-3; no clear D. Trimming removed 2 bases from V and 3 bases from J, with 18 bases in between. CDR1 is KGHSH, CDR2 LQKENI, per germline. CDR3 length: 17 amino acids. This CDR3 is CASSPVLGGAKTDTQYF. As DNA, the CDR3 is TGTGCCAGCTCACCAGTCCTAGGCGGCGCAAAGACAGATACGCAGTATTTT.

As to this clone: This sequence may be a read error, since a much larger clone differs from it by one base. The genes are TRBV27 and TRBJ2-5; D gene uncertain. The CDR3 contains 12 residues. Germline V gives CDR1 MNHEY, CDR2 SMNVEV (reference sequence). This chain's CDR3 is CASSLNQGTQYF. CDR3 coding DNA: TGTGCCAGCAGTTTGAACCAAGGGACCCAGTACTTC.